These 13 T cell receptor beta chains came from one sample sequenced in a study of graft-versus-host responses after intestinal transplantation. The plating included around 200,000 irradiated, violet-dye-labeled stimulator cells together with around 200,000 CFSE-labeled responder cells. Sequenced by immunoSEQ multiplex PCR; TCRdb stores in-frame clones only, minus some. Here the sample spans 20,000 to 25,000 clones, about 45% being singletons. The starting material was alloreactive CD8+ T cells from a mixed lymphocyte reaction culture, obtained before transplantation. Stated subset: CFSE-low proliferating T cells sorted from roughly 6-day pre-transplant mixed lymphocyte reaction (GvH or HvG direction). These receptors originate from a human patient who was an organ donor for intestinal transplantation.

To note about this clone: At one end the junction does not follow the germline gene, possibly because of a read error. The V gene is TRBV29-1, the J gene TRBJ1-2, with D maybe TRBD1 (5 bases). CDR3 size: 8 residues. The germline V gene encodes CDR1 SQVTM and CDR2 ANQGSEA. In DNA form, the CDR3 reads TGCAGCGTTCAGCAGGGAAACTTC. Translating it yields CSVQQGNF.

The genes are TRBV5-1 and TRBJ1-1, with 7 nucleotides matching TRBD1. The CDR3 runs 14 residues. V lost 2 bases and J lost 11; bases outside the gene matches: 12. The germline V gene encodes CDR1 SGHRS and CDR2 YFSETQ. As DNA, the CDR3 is TGCGCCAGCAGCTTATTCGAGGTCGGGACAGCTGCTTTCTTT. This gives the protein CASSLFEVGTAAFF.

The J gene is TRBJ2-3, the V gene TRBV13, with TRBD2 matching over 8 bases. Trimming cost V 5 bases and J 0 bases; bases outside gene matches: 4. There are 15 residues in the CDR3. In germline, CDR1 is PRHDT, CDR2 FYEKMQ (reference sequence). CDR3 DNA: TGTGCCAGCAGCATTAGCGGGACAAGCACAGATACGCAGTATTTT. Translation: CASSISGTSTDTQYF.

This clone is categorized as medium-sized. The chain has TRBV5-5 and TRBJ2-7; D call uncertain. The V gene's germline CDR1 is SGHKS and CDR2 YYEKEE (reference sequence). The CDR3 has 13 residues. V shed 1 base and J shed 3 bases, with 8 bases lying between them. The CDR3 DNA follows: TGTGCCAGCAGCTTGTCCCTGGGCTACGAGCAGTACTTC. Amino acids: CASSLSLGYEQYF. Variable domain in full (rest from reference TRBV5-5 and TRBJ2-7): DAGVTQSPTHLIKTRGQQVTLRCSPISGHKSVSWYQQVLGQGPQFIFQYYEKEERGRGNFPDRFSARQFPNYSSELNVNALLLGDSALYLCASSLSLGYEQYFGPGTRLTVT.

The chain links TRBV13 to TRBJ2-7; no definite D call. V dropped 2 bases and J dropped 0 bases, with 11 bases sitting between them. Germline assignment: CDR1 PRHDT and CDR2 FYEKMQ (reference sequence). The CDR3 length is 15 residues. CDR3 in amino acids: CASSLWGSSSYEQYF. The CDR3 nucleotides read TGTGCCAGCAGCTTATGGGGATCTAGCTCCTACGAGCAGTACTTC.

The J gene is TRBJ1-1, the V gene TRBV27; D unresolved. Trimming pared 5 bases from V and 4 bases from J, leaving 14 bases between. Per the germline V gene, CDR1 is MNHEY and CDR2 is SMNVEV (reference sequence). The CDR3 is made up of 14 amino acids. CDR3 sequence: CASSAFGPGTEAFF. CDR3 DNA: TGTGCCAGCAGTGCCTTTGGGCCGGGCACTGAAGCTTTCTTT.

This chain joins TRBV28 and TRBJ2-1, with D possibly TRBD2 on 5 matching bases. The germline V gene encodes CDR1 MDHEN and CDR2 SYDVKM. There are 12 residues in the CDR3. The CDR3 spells CTRTEHRNEQFF. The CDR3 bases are TGTACAAGGACTGAACACCGCAATGAGCAGTTCTTC.

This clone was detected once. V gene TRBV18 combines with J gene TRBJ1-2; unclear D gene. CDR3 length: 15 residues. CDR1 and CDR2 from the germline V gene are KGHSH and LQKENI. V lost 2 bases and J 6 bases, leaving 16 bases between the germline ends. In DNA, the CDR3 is TGTGCCAGCTCACCATTCGATTGGGGTAGTGATGGCTACACCTTC. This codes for CASSPFDWGSDGYTF.

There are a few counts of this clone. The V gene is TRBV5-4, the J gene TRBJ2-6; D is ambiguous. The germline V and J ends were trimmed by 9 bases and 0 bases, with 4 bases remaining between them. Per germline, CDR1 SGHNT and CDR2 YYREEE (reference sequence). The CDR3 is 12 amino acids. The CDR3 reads CATSSGANVLTF. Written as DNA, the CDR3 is TGTGCCACAAGCTCTGGGGCCAACGTCCTGACTTTC.

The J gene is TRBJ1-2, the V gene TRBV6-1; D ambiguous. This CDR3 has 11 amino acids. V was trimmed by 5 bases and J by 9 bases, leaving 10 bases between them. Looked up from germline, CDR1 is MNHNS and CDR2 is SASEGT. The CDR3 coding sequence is TGTGCCAGCAGTTACCTCCGTTGCTACACCTTC. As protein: CASSYLRCYTF.

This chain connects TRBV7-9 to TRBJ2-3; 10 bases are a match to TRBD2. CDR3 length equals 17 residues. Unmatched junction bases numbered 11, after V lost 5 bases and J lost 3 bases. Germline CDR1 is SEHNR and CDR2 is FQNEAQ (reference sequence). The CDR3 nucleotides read TGTGCCAGCAGCCCACAGTTCCTAGCGGGAGAAACAGATACGCAGTATTTT. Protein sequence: CASSPQFLAGETDTQYF.

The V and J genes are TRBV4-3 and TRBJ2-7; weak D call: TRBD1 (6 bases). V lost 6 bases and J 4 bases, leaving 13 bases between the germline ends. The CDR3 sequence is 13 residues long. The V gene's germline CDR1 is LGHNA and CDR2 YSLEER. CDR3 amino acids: CASSPGVGYEQYF. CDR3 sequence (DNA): TGCGCCAGCAGTCCAGGGGTTGGGTACGAGCAGTACTTC.

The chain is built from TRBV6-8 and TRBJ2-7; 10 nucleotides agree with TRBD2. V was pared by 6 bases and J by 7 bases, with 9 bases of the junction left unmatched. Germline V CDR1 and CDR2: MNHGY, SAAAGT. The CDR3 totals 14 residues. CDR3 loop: CASSLLAGFGEQYF. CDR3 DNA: TGTGCCAGCAGCCTACTAGCGGGGTTTGGAGAGCAGTACTTC.